The T cell receptor beta chain under discussion was sequenced for a study of T cells in Graves' hyperthyroidism and ophthalmopathy. About the research overall: Any treatment followed the collection of peripheral blood at initial diagnosis.

It was RNA transcripts that yielded the amplified TCR beta CDR3 regions. Using the HTBI primer set, a first-round RT-PCR was run on the TCR CDR3. One entry per CDR3 protein results from TCRdb running MiXCR on the multiplex PCR reads. The top ten hold around a third of the sample, which has about 400,000 distinct CDR3 sequences, 14% to 15% seen once. This clonotype has at least ten counts. CDR1 MNHNS and CDR2 SASEGT come from the germline V gene. The CDR3 totals 16 residues. With V trimmed by 6 bases and J by 5 bases, 12 bases remained unmatched. The sample was blood. V gene TRBV6-1 combines with J gene TRBJ2-5; 10 bases are a match to TRBD2. This TCR was sampled from a woman aged 25-40 years with Graves' hyperthyroidism. CDR3 sequence reads: CASRPHLSGRIETQYF. The CDR3 nucleotides read TGTGCCAGCAGACCACACCTTAGCGGGAGGATTGAGACCCAGTACTTC.